This T cell receptor beta chain emerged from a study of T cells in localized non-small cell lung cancer. The CDR3 has 15 residues. Trimming left V 0 bases short and J 4 bases short, with 12 bases between. The germline V gene has CDR1 SGHNT and CDR2 YENEEA. The method was immunoSEQ multiplex PCR; TCRdb's version includes in-frame clones alone and lacks a portion of them. The data hold around 26,000 clones, with about 91% observed a single time. Details on this clone: The sample holds other DNA sequences that translate to the same CDR3.

The receptor's source is a female donor of 60 years or more with stage II squamous cell lung carcinoma. J is TRBJ2-5 and V is TRBV11-3; D is uncertain. The material was peripheral blood, obtained before any cancer treatment. The DNA of the CDR3 is TGTGCCAGCAGCTTAGAGGGCCAGACGGGAGAGACCCAGTACTTC. Translating it yields CASSLEGQTGETQYF.